This T cell receptor (beta chain) emerged from a study of OX40 agonist ivuxolimab in advanced cancers. Study-level background: Administration of intravenous ivuxolimab to patients occurred every 2 weeks at 0.01 to 10 mg/kg.

V shed 0 bases, J shed 4 bases, and the junction held 5 bases outside the gene matches. This CDR3 region has 17 residues. In germline, CDR1 is KGHSH, CDR2 LQKENI. The data were produced by immunoSEQ multiplex PCR, yet TCRdb's version contains in-frame clones alone and is incomplete. The table includes nearly 60,000 clones, about 87% detected once. The genes are TRBV18 and TRBJ2-2; 10 positions agree with TRBD1. This specimen was CD4+ or CD8+ T cells sorted from blood, taken in a trial of the OX40 agonist ivuxolimab. The source is an adult with an advanced solid tumor such as melanoma, head and neck, liver or kidney cancer. The CDR3 coding sequence is TGTGCCAGCTCACCACCGATTGGGACAGGGGTCACCGGGGAGCTGTTTTTT. Translated: CASSPPIGTGVTGELFF.